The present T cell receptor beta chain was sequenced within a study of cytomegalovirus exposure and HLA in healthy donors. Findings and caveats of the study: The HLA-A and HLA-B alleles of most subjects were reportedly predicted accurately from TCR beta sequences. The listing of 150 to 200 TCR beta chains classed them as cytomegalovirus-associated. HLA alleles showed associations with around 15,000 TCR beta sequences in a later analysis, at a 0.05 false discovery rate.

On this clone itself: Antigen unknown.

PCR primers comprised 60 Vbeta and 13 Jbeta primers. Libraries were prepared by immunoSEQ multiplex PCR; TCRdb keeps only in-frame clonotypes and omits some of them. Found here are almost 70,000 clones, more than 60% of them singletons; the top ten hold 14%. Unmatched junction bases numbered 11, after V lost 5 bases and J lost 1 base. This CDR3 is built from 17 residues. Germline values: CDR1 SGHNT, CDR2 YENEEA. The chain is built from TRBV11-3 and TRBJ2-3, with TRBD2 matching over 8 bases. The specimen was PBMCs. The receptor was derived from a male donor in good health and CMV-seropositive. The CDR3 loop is CASSPRTPTSGTDTQYF. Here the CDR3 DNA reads TGTGCCAGCAGCCCTCGGACCCCGACTAGCGGCACAGATACGCAGTATTTT.